One and the same sample provided the 13 T cell receptor beta chains below, sequenced in a study of cytomegalovirus exposure and HLA in healthy donors. Amplification used 60 Vbeta primers and 13 Jbeta primers. Profiled with immunoSEQ multiplex PCR; TCRdb holds only in-frame clones, not every one. This table holds some 100,000 clones, around 75% found once. Sequencing used PBMCs. The receptors originated from a woman younger than 30 in good health and CMV-seropositive.

This clone was seen only a few times. The J gene is TRBJ2-3, the V gene TRBV6-6; TRBD1 matches 8 bases. J gave up 3 bases and V 4 bases, and 9 bases lay outside the gene matches. This CDR3 comprises 16 residues. CDR1 is MNHNY and CDR2 is SVGAGI in the germline V gene (reference sequence). The CDR3 protein is CASSSTRQGRTDTQYF. The CDR3 DNA reads TGTGCCAGCAGTTCAACTCGACAGGGGAGGACAGATACGCAGTATTTT.

About this clone itself: Within the sample, other DNA sequences also encode this same CDR3. The chain uses TRBV6-5 and TRBJ1-5, with TRBD1 matching over 7 bases. This CDR3 spans 13 amino acids. Looked up from germline, CDR1 is MNHEY and CDR2 is SVGAGI. V lost 5 bases and J lost 5; bases outside the gene matches: 3. The CDR3 DNA is TGTGCCAGCAGTCCCGACAGGGATCAGCCCCAGCATTTT. This codes for CASSPDRDQPQHF.

V usage is TRBV19 and J usage is TRBJ1-5; the match to TRBD1 covers 9 bases. Germline V gives CDR1 LNHDA, CDR2 SQIVND (reference sequence). The CDR3 has 14 amino acids. Trimming removed 2 bases from V and 6 bases from J; junction bases left unmatched: 2. The CDR3 loop is CASSIMGQGQPQHF. The CDR3 DNA follows: TGTGCCAGTAGTATAATGGGACAGGGTCAGCCCCAGCATTTT.

This clone came up a few times. This rearrangement joins TRBV2 to TRBJ2-1, with 10 bases lining up with TRBD2. The V gene end was trimmed by 1 base and the J gene end by 12 bases; junction bases not matched to a gene: 12. The CDR3 extends over 16 amino acids. The germline V gene has CDR1 SNHLY and CDR2 FYNNEI. The CDR3 region is CASSEGGLATQGVQFF. DNA for the CDR3: TGTGCCAGCAGTGAAGGGGGACTAGCGACACAGGGGGTGCAGTTCTTC.

This chain connects TRBV28 to TRBJ2-1, with 7 bases aligning to TRBD1. Per the germline V gene, CDR1 is MDHEN and CDR2 is SYDVKM. Losses at the gene ends were 4 bases for V and 3 bases for J; bases not matched to a gene: 6. This CDR3 contains 15 residues. In DNA form, the CDR3 reads TGTGCCAGCAGTTCGCCTGACAGGGACTACAATGAGCAGTTCTTC. This translates into CASSSPDRDYNEQFF.

V gene TRBV29-1 combines with J gene TRBJ2-1; 10 bases fit TRBD2. V gave up 3 bases and J gave up 8 bases; unmatched junction bases: 7. CDR3 length: 14 residues. Looked up from germline, CDR1 is SQVTM and CDR2 is ANQGSEA. Here the CDR3 DNA reads TGCAGCGTTGATGAGCGGGAGGGGGCGGATGAGCAGTTCTTC. Residues: CSVDEREGADEQFF.

This sequence joins TRBV6-5 and TRBJ1-3, with D perhaps matching TRBD1 (5 bases). Germline V gives CDR1 MNHEY, CDR2 SVGAGI. This CDR3 has 15 amino acids. V was clipped by 0 bases and J by 2 bases, with 8 bases between them. CDR3 sequence (DNA): TGTGCCAGCAGTTACTCGGGGGGGGCTGGAAACACCATATATTTT. It yields the protein CASSYSGGAGNTIYF.

A note on this clone: Its ends do not fully match the called genes, so a read error is possible. CDR3 DNA sequence: TGTGCCAGCAGTTGGGGACTAGCGGGAGGTCGGCACTTC. Translated: CASSWGLAGGRHF. The V gene is TRBV28, the J gene TRBJ2-7; 15 bases line up with TRBD2. Germline V gene data show CDR1 as MDHEN and CDR2 as SYDVKM. The length of the CDR3 is 13 residues.

There are many counts of this clone. The chain employs TRBV7-2 and TRBJ2-5; D may be TRBD2 (5 bases). Germline values: CDR1 SGHTA, CDR2 FQGNSA. The CDR3 runs to 15 residues. V lost 2 bases and J 6 bases, leaving 16 bases between the germline ends. The chain's CDR3 is CASSLSRLALKTQYF. The CDR3 bases are TGTGCCAGCAGCTTATCTCGTCTAGCCCTGAAGACCCAGTACTTC. Looking up the rest from reference TRBV7-2 and TRBJ2-5 gives the full variable domain: GAGVSQSPSNKVTEKGKDVELRCDPISGHTALYWYRQSLGQGLEFLIYFQGNSAPDKSGLPSDRFSAERTGGSVSTLTIQRTQQEDSAVYLCASSLSRLALKTQYFGPGTRLLVL.

The V and J genes are TRBV11-2 and TRBJ1-1; maybe TRBD1 (6 bases). V was pared by 4 bases and J by 10 bases, with 22 bases between. The CDR3 extends over 15 amino acids. Looked up from germline, CDR1 is SGHAT and CDR2 is FQNNGV. DNA for the CDR3: TGTGCCAGCAGCTCTCTCAGGGGAACATCCCGTCGAGCTTTCTTT. Protein sequence: CASSSLRGTSRRAFF.

In this sample, this clone turned up a few times. The chain employs TRBV5-4 and TRBJ2-1; 14 nucleotides match TRBD2. Germline loops: CDR1 SGHNT, CDR2 YYREEE (reference sequence). This CDR3 is 18 amino acids long. The J segment lost 2 bases and the V segment lost 5 bases, leaving 9 bases of the junction unmatched. The CDR3 coding sequence is TGTGCCAGCAGGGCTCCGGGACTAGCGGGAGACACCTACAATGAGCAGTTCTTC. Protein sequence: CASRAPGLAGDTYNEQFF.

J is TRBJ2-3 and V is TRBV11-2; D remains ambiguous. Germline V lookup: CDR1 SGHAT, CDR2 FQNNGV. The CDR3 totals 14 residues. Trimming took off 5 bases at V and 2 bases at J, with 11 bases between the two ends. The CDR3 loop is CASSPLGNTDTQYF. The CDR3 coding sequence is TGTGCCAGCAGCCCCCTAGGCAACACAGATACGCAGTATTTT.

The table lists this clone with a few counts. The rearrangement uses TRBV28 and TRBJ1-1; D gene unclear. The V end was cut by 4 bases, the J end by 1 base, with 13 bases between. Germline V gives CDR1 MDHEN, CDR2 SYDVKM. There are 15 residues in the CDR3. The CDR3 sequence: CASSSHAPGNTEAFF. The CDR3 DNA sequence: TGTGCCAGCAGTTCCCATGCGCCGGGGAACACTGAAGCTTTCTTT.